This is a list of T cell receptor beta chains from one sample in a study of control samples from healthy donors and cancer patients. Using immunoSEQ multiplex PCR, the repertoire was profiled, and TCRdb retains in-frame clones only, with some absent. The sample lists about 92,000 clones, roughly 82% occurring once. Sequences were obtained from blood. These receptors all come from a woman aged 55-70 years in good health. Both conserved end residues are part of each CDR3. A D gene is named only where the DNA matches it firmly. The size field is filled for only some rows; it gives once, few, many or a size class.

j_call v_call clone_size d_call cdr3_nt cdr3_aa
TRBJ1-5 TRBV5-6 . . TGTGCCAGCAGCCTCACCCCTGTCCAGCCCCAGCATTTT CASSLTPVQPQHF
TRBJ2-4 TRBV6-1 few TRBD1 TGTGCCAGCAGTGAAGCCAATACTGACAGGGTTAAGTACTTC CASSEANTDRVKYF
TRBJ1-2 TRBV3-1/TRBV3-2 . TRBD1 TGTGCCAGCAGCCGAGAGACAGGGCGAGGTGGCTACACCTTC CASSRETGRGGYTF
TRBJ2-3 TRBV18 . TRBD2 TGTGCCAGCTCACCGTCCTTAGCGGGGAGCACAGATACGCAGTATTTT CASSPSLAGSTDTQYF
TRBJ1-4 TRBV4-2 . . TGTGCCAGCAGCCAACGAGCAACTAATGAAAAACTGTTTTTT CASSQRATNEKLFF
TRBJ2-7 TRBV6-2/TRBV6-3 . TRBD1 TGTGCCAGCAGCAGGACAGGGACCTACGAGCAGTACTTC CASSRTGTYEQYF
TRBJ2-7 TRBV10-3 . TRBD2 TGTGCCATCGGGGCTAGCGGGGGTTACGAGCAGTACTTC CAIGASGGYEQYF
TRBJ2-5 TRBV4-1 . TRBD1 TGCGCCAGCAGCACCCTACAGGGGATCGGAGAGACCCAGTACTTC CASSTLQGIGETQYF
TRBJ2-7 TRBV7-9 . . TGTGCCAGCAGCTCCAGCCTGGCCGAGGAAGAGCAGTACTTC CASSSSLAEEEQYF
TRBJ2-1 TRBV11-3 few TRBD2 TGTGCCAGCAGCTTGGGCGGGGGGCTTTACAATGAGCAGTTCTTC CASSLGGGLYNEQFF
TRBJ1-1 TRBV19 few TRBD1 TGTGCCAGTAGTATAGCCGGAGGACAGGTCCCTGAAGCTTTCTTT CASSIAGGQVPEAFF
TRBJ2-5 TRBV5-1 . TRBD2 TGCGCCAGCAGCTTGGCAGTTAGCGGGAGCCACGAGACCCAGTACTTC CASSLAVSGSHETQYF
TRBJ1-6 TRBV11-2 medium-sized . TGTGCCAGCAGCTCGAATTCACCCCTCCACTTT CASSSNSPLHF
TRBJ1-2 TRBV6-6 few . TGTGCCAGCAGTCCCGGCGGGGCTAACTATGGCTACACCTTC CASSPGGANYGYTF
TRBJ2-2 TRBV27 once . TGTGCCAGCAGCCCCCCGGGGCGGGAAAACACCGGGGAGCTGTTTTTT CASSPPGRENTGELFF
TRBJ2-7 TRBV6-6 . TRBD2 TGTGCCAGCAGTTCGGGGACTAGCGGATCCTACGAGCAGTACTTC CASSSGTSGSYEQYF
TRBJ1-2 TRBV7-6 . TRBD1 TGTGCCAGCAGCAACAGGGGAAACGGCTACACCTTC CASSNRGNGYTF
TRBJ1-4 TRBV2 . . TGTGCCAGCGGCACAGGGACTGCAACTAATGAAAAACTGTTTTTT CASGTGTATNEKLFF
TRBJ1-2 TRBV6-5 . . TGTGCCAGCAGGGGGCAGGGAGATTATGGCTACACCTTC CASRGQGDYGYTF
TRBJ2-1 TRBV12-2 . . TGTGCAAGTCGCTTTTTGTCGAGCGGGAGGACACGCCCATCTTACAATGAGCAGTTCTTC CASRFLSSGRTRPSYNEQFF
TRBJ2-7 TRBV6-5 . . TGTGCCAGCAGCTGGACTACCACTAGCTACGAGCAGTACTTC CASSWTTTSYEQYF
TRBJ2-1 TRBV16 . . TGTGCCAGCAGCCAACACTCCACTAGGAGTAATGACCAGTTCTTC CASSQHSTRSNDQFF
TRBJ2-2 TRBV27 . TRBD1 TGTGCCAGCAGTTTATCCCCCGTTTTGACAGGGGCGACCGGGGAGCTGTTTTTT CASSLSPVLTGATGELFF
TRBJ2-2 TRBV12-5 . . TGTGCTAGTGGTTTGATGCTGGGGGACACGAACACCGGGGAGCTGTTTTTT CASGLMLGDTNTGELFF
TRBJ1-1 TRBV10-1 few . TGCGCCAGCAGTGAGTCGCGGGCTACTGAAGCTTTCTTT CASSESRATEAFF
TRBJ1-1 TRBV11-2 many . TGTGCCAGCAGCTTAGAAGGGGTGAACACTGAAGCTTTCTTT CASSLEGVNTEAFF
TRBJ2-7 TRBV5-6 . . TGTGCCAGCAGCTTGTTGTCAGGGGAACAGAACGAGCAGTACTTC CASSLLSGEQNEQYF
TRBJ2-7 TRBV11-2 . TRBD1 TGTGCCAGCAGCTTAGGAGACAGGGGCTACGAGCAGTACTTC CASSLGDRGYEQYF
TRBJ2-7 TRBV19 . . TGTGCCAGTAGTATAACAGATGCCTACGAGCAGTACTTC CASSITDAYEQYF
TRBJ2-7 TRBV11-2 . . TGTGCCAGCAGCTTAGATCGCCAGTACGAGCAGTACTTC CASSLDRQYEQYF
TRBJ2-1 TRBV7-2 . TRBD2 TGTGCCAGCAGCTTGACTAGCGGGAATCAGCATGAGCAGTTCTTC CASSLTSGNQHEQFF
TRBJ2-1 TRBV5-1 . TRBD2 TGCGCCAGCAGTACTAGCGGGAGTTCCTACAATGAGCAGTTCTTC CASSTSGSSYNEQFF
TRBJ2-7 TRBV6-6 once . TGTGCCAGCAGTTATTCCCGACAGGGAGGTTTGGGGGAGCAGTACTTC CASSYSRQGGLGEQYF
TRBJ1-1 TRBV5-8 few . TGTGCCAGCAGCGCGGACAGAGCTGAAGCTTTCTTT CASSADRAEAFF
TRBJ1-3 TRBV7-6 few . TGTGCCAGCAGCTTGCAGGAAGGTTCTGGAAACACCATATATTTT CASSLQEGSGNTIYF
TRBJ2-7 TRBV6-1 . TRBD2 TGTGCCAGCAGTGCAGCGGGGGGGCTCTCCGAGCAGTACTTC CASSAAGGLSEQYF
TRBJ1-5 TRBV2 . . TGTGCCAGCAGTGCAGGGCGTAGCAGCAATCAGCCCCAGCATTTT CASSAGRSSNQPQHF
TRBJ2-3 TRBV19 . . TGTGCCAGTAGTATGTCGGGGGGCCCCACAGATACGCAGTATTTT CASSMSGGPTDTQYF
TRBJ1-3 TRBV4-3 once . TGCGCCAGCAGCCAAAAACAGGGAGGTGGAAACACCATATATTTT CASSQKQGGGNTIYF
TRBJ2-1 TRBV11-2 . TRBD2 TGTGCCAGCAGCTTAGCGGGAGGGCCCTACAATGAGCAGTTCTTC CASSLAGGPYNEQFF
TRBJ1-1 TRBV24-1 once . TGTGCCACCAGTCTTGAAGCTTTCTTT CATSLEAFF
TRBJ1-3 TRBV5-1 . . TGCGCCAGCCGACCAGGGATCGGCTCTGGAAACACCATATATTTT CASRPGIGSGNTIYF
TRBJ1-1 TRBV6-1 . . TGTGCCAGCAGTGAACTCTCAACCCCGAGAGGGGCTTTCTTT CASSELSTPRGAFF
TRBJ2-5 TRBV21-1 . . TGTGCCAGCAGCAAAGGCCTCGGGCCTCCCAAAGAGACCCAGTACTTC CASSKGLGPPKETQYF
TRBJ1-2 TRBV28 . TRBD1 TGTGCCAGCAGCACAAACGATAAACAGGGGTTCTATGGCTACACCTTC CASSTNDKQGFYGYTF
TRBJ2-1 TRBV9 . . TGTGCCAGCAGCGTAGGTGGGACAAGCTCCTACAATGAGCAGTTCTTC CASSVGGTSSYNEQFF
TRBJ2-2 TRBV6-5 . . TGTGCCAGCAGAGGACAGATTACTAACACCGGGGAGCTGTTTTTT CASRGQITNTGELFF
TRBJ1-4 TRBV7-6 . TRBD1 TGTGCCAGCAGCGATAGACAGGGATTTTCAACTAATGAAAAACTGTTTTTT CASSDRQGFSTNEKLFF
TRBJ1-2 TRBV27 . . TGTGCCAGCAGTTTACGGGACCCACGGGGGGGAGGCTACACCTTC CASSLRDPRGGGYTF
TRBJ2-2 TRBV10-1 few . TGCGCCAGCAGTATAACTACGAGCACCGGGGAGCTGTTTTTT CASSITTSTGELFF
TRBJ1-2 TRBV28 . . TGTGCCAGCAGTTTATTCAGGGGTGGGTTCTATGGCTACACCTTC CASSLFRGGFYGYTF
TRBJ2-1 TRBV12-3/TRBV12-4 . . TGTGCCAGCAGCCTGCTCCCCTACAATGAGCAGTTCTTC CASSLLPYNEQFF
TRBJ2-3 TRBV5-6 few . TGTGCCAGCAGCTTGTTTGGATCAGGTTATAGCACAGATACGCAGTATTTT CASSLFGSGYSTDTQYF
TRBJ1-3 TRBV9 . . TGTGCCAGCAGCGTATCCCCCCAGATGGACACCATATATTTT CASSVSPQMDTIYF
TRBJ2-7 TRBV28 . TRBD2 TGTGCCAGCAAACCCTTAGCGGGAGGGAAGTACGAGCAGTACTTC CASKPLAGGKYEQYF
TRBJ1-3 TRBV29-1 . . TGCAGCTTCGGGGAGGCTGGAAACACCATATATTTT CSFGEAGNTIYF
TRBJ2-1 TRBV5-1 . TRBD2 TGCGCCAGCTCCAAGGGGACAATCGGGGGGGGGAGTACCTACAATGAGCAGTTCTTC CASSKGTIGGGSTYNEQFF